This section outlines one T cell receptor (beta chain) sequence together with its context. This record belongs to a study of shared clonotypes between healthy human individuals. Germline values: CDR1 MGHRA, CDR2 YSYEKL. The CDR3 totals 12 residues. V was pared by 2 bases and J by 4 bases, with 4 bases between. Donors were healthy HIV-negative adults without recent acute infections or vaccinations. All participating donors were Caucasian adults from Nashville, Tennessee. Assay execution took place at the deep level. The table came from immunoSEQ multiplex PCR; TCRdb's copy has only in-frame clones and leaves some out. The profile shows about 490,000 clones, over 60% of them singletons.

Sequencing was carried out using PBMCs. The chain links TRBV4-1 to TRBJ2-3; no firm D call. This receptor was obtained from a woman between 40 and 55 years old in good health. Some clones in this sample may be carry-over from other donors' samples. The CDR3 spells CASSQLADTQYF. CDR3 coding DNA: TGCGCCAGCAGCCAACTCGCAGATACGCAGTATTTT.